This T cell receptor beta chain was retrieved from a study of blood T cells in healthy people across ages. Using a J-beta primer mix together with a sample-barcoded 5' primer, a second PCR was run for about 6 to 11 cycles. One entry per CDR3 protein, called by TCRdb with MiXCR from the 5' RACE reads. The sample yields about 1.7 million distinct CDR3 sequences, roughly 30% seen once. This clonotype was counted many times. The CDR3 has 14 residues. Trimming shortened V by 2 bases and J by 2 bases, and 8 bases separated the two germline ends. Germline CDR1 is WSHSY and CDR2 is SAAADI. Sequencing used blood. This TCR came from a woman younger than 45 in good health. This chain uses TRBV10-2 with TRBJ2-3; D gene unclear. The CDR3 sequence: CASSENGFTDTQYF. As DNA, the CDR3 is TGCGCCAGCAGTGAGAACGGTTTCACAGATACGCAGTATTTT.